A single sample is the source of the 30 T cell receptor beta chains below, sequenced in a study of prognosis after radiotherapy for stage I lung cancer. Amplification of TCR beta CDR3 from genomic DNA used two-round multiplex PCR. Amplification during the initial PCR round employed primers specific to each TRBV and TRBJ gene. Each CDR3 protein gets one entry after TCRdb re-called the multiplex PCR reads with MiXCR. Of 30,000 to 35,000 distinct CDR3 sequences listed, 25% to 40% were seen once; the top ten hold 33%. The sample in question was PBMCs, obtained before or after stereotactic body radiation therapy (not recorded which). These receptors were taken from a donor over 45 with non-small cell lung cancer.

The rearrangement joins TRBV5-1 to TRBJ1-1; D not certain. The V and J ends lost 5 bases and 6 bases respectively, with 14 bases between them. CDR3 length: 13 residues. The germline CDR1 and CDR2 sequences are SGHRS and YFSETQ. The CDR3 here is CASRYGLDPEAFF. The CDR3 DNA reads TGCGCCAGCAGATATGGGCTGGATCCTGAAGCTTTCTTT.

The table lists this clonotype with many counts. The gene calls are TRBV12-3 or TRBV12-4 and TRBJ1-1; 9 bases agree with TRBD1. Trimming cost V 4 bases and J 2 bases; bases outside gene matches: 2. This CDR3 is built from 14 residues. The CDR3 loop reads CASSWDRANTEAFF. The CDR3 coding sequence is TGTGCCAGCAGTTGGGACAGGGCCAACACTGAAGCTTTCTTT.

This chain connects TRBV12-3 or TRBV12-4 to TRBJ2-2; no clear D. The CDR3 has 18 residues. V was cut by 6 bases and J by 4 bases, with 24 bases left in between. CDR3 nucleotides: TGTGCCAGCAGACGCTATGTGGTCGGCGGTATTAGCACCGGGGAGCTGTTTTTT. Translation gives CASRRYVVGGISTGELFF.

This clonotype was seen many times. CDR3 DNA: TGTGCCAGCAGCCAGCCTGGGGGACCAGATCCCACAGATACGCAGTATTTT. It encodes CASSQPGGPDPTDTQYF. The rearrangement joins TRBV7-6 to TRBJ2-3, with D possibly being TRBD1 or TRBD2 (5 bases each). V lost 5 bases and J 2 bases, leaving 20 bases between the germline ends. The germline gives CDR1 SGHVS, CDR2 FNYEAQ. This CDR3 contains 17 residues.

In this sample, this clonotype is medium-sized (0.01 to 0.1%). The chain recombines TRBV19 with TRBJ1-1, with TRBD1 matching over 8 bases. The V segment lost 6 bases and the J segment 1 base; nucleotides outside the gene matches: 4. This CDR3 is built from 14 residues. Per germline, CDR1 LNHDA and CDR2 SQIVND (reference sequence). The CDR3 DNA reads as TGTGCCAGTAGGCACAGGGGGGGGAACACTGAAGCTTTCTTT. Translation gives CASRHRGGNTEAFF.

The chain carries TRBV20-1 and TRBJ2-3; 15 bases align to TRBD2. The junction had 3 bases not matched to a gene; V was cut back by 5 bases and J by 6 bases. The CDR3 is 14 residues long. Germline-derived CDR1 and CDR2 are DFQATT and SNEGSKA (reference sequence). The CDR3: CSAGLAGGRDTQYF. The CDR3 region has the DNA TGCAGTGCTGGACTAGCGGGAGGGCGGGATACGCAGTATTTT.

The gene calls are TRBV12-3 or TRBV12-4 and TRBJ1-4; no clear D. V lost 4 bases and J lost 3, with 3 bases in between. The CDR3 consists of 12 residues. CDR3 residues: CASSSPNEKLFF. In DNA form, the CDR3 reads TGTGCCAGCAGTTCTCCTAATGAAAAACTGTTTTTT.

V and J are TRBV6-1 and TRBJ2-2, with D possibly matching TRBD1 (5 bases). The germline V and J ends were trimmed by 0 bases and 4 bases, with 12 bases remaining between them. Germline CDR1 and CDR2: MNHNS and SASEGT. The CDR3 is made up of 16 amino acids. In DNA form, the CDR3 reads TGTGCCAGCAGTGAAGCAAGGACACCATTCACCGGGGAGCTGTTTTTT. Translating gives CASSEARTPFTGELFF.

In the case of this clonotype: A much larger clone lies a single base off, so this may be a read error. The chain uses TRBV7-3 and TRBJ2-1, with TRBD2 matching over 11 bases. The CDR3 totals 15 residues. Germline assignment: CDR1 SGHTA and CDR2 FQGTGA. The CDR3 region has the DNA TGTACCAGCAGCAGGGGACTAGCGGAATACAATGAGCAGTTCTTC. Translation gives CTSSRGLAEYNEQFF.

This sequence joins TRBV28 and TRBJ2-7; D call uncertain. This CDR3 is 14 amino acids long. Germline CDR1 and CDR2: MDHEN and SYDVKM. The V end lost 8 bases, the J end lost 2 bases, and 16 bases lay between the germline ends. The CDR3 nucleotides are TGTGCCAGCCCGAGTCGGTGGTTTCCCTACGAGCAGTACTTC. It yields the protein CASPSRWFPYEQYF. Based on the CDR3 plus reference TRBV28 and TRBJ2-7, the full variable domain is DVKVTQSSRYLVKRTGEKVFLECVQDMDHENMFWYRQDPGLGLRLIYFSYDVKMKEKGDIPEGYSVSREKKERFSLILESASTNQTSMYLCASPSRWFPYEQYFGPGTRLTVT.

This clonotype was seen repeatedly, ten times or more. The CDR3 loop is CATSDWTGVGETQYF. CDR3 sequence (DNA): TGTGCCACCAGTGATTGGACAGGGGTCGGGGAGACCCAGTACTTC. The chain joins TRBV24-1 to TRBJ2-5, with 9 bases that match TRBD1. Germline-derived CDR1 and CDR2 are KGHDR and SFDVKD. The CDR3 length is 15 residues. Trimming at V came to 2 bases and at J to 5 bases, leaving 5 bases not matched to a gene.

This clonotype was seen repeatedly, ten times or more. V usage is TRBV28 and J usage is TRBJ1-3; no definite D call. The CDR3 covers 12 residues. Germline values: CDR1 MDHEN, CDR2 SYDVKM. Trimming removed 5 bases from V and 8 bases from J, with 10 bases in between. CDR3: CASSARRDTIYF. CDR3 in DNA: TGTGCCAGCAGTGCGCGTCGGGACACCATATATTTT.

This clonotype was observed many times. V and J are TRBV20-1 and TRBJ2-2; the match to TRBD2 covers 7 bases. V gave up 7 bases and J gave up 1 base; unmatched junction bases: 3. This CDR3 comprises 13 residues. Per germline, CDR1 DFQATT and CDR2 SNEGSKA (reference sequence). The CDR3 DNA follows: TGCAGTGTCGAGCGGGAGAACACCGGGGAGCTGTTTTTT. Translation gives CSVERENTGELFF.

This clonotype was seen at least ten times. The chain carries TRBV28 and TRBJ2-3; the D is unclear. Per the germline V gene, CDR1 is MDHEN and CDR2 is SYDVKM. The CDR3 covers 14 residues. V was trimmed by 3 bases and J by 3 bases, leaving 10 bases between them. CDR3 nucleotide sequence: TGTGCCAGCAGTTTGATGCTAGGGACAGATACGCAGTATTTT. Amino acids: CASSLMLGTDTQYF. The whole variable domain, remainder taken from reference TRBV28 and TRBJ2-3, is DVKVTQSSRYLVKRTGEKVFLECVQDMDHENMFWYRQDPGLGLRLIYFSYDVKMKEKGDIPEGYSVSREKKERFSLILESASTNQTSMYLCASSLMLGTDTQYFGPGTRLTVL.

To note about this clonotype: A single base separates this from a much larger clone, so it may be a read error. The chain couples TRBV6-2 or TRBV6-3 to TRBJ2-1, with 7 bases fitting TRBD1. CDR3 length equals 15 residues. Germline V gene data show CDR1 as MNHEY and CDR2 as SVGEGT. With 5 bases clipped from V and 7 bases from J, the junction kept 11 bases outside the gene matches. The DNA of the CDR3 is TGTGCCAGCAGTCACAGGGGCGGAGGTCGGAATGAGCAGTTCTTC. This codes for CASSHRGGGRNEQFF.

The chain links TRBV7-7 to TRBJ2-5; D gene unclear. The CDR3 runs 12 residues. Germline V gene data show CDR1 as SSHAT and CDR2 as FNYEAQ (reference sequence). V lost 7 bases, J lost 5 bases, and 11 bases lay in between. The CDR3 sequence: CASIPNEETQYF. In DNA, the CDR3 is TGTGCCAGCATCCCTAATGAGGAGACCCAGTACTTC.

The gene calls are TRBV6-2 or TRBV6-3 and TRBJ1-2; D perhaps matches TRBD1 (6 bases). CDR1 and CDR2 (germline): MNHEY, SVGEGT. CDR3 length equals 14 residues. V was pared by 11 bases and J by 4 bases, with 20 bases between. The CDR3 here is CADSYYQGSYGYTF. The CDR3 DNA reads TGTGCCGACAGTTACTATCAGGGGTCCTATGGCTACACCTTC.

This clonotype was seen ten or more times. V gene TRBV29-1 combines with J gene TRBJ2-7; TRBD2 might be the D (5 bases). V gave up 4 bases and J gave up 2 bases, with 12 bases separating them. The CDR3 spans 13 residues. CDR1 is SQVTM and CDR2 is ANQGSEA in the germline V gene. The CDR3 region has the DNA TGCAGCGTTGTGTATCGGGGTACCTACGAGCAGTACTTC. Translation gives CSVVYRGTYEQYF.

CDR3 nucleotides: TGTGCCAGCAGACAGACACGGAATACCTGGGGCGAGCAGTACTTC. This gives the protein CASRQTRNTWGEQYF. The rearrangement uses TRBV6-2 or TRBV6-3 and TRBJ2-7; D gene unclear. The V gene lost 6 bases and the J gene lost 6 bases, with 21 bases spanning the gap. The germline gives CDR1 MNHEY, CDR2 SVGEGT. This CDR3 has 15 residues.

The chain recombines TRBV6-1 with TRBJ1-2; D is ambiguous. Trimming took 7 bases from V and 4 from J, leaving 16 bases between them. This CDR3 is 14 amino acids long. CDR1 MNHNS and CDR2 SASEGT come from the germline V gene. This CDR3 reads CASTTALMGYGYTF. The CDR3 DNA is TGTGCCAGCACCACCGCTCTAATGGGCTATGGCTACACCTTC.

This clonotype was observed many times. The chain has TRBV9 and TRBJ2-2, with 11 bases fitting TRBD2. The germline CDR1 and CDR2 sequences are SGDLS and YYNGEE. The CDR3 length is 17 residues. V lost 2 bases and J lost 7; bases outside the gene matches: 10. CDR3 sequence: CASSVTGLAGVHGELFF. The CDR3 region has the DNA TGTGCCAGCAGCGTCACCGGACTAGCGGGCGTACACGGGGAGCTGTTTTTT.

This clonotype was picked up a small number of times. The chain combines TRBV27 with TRBJ1-2; TRBD1 matches at 7 bases. V was clipped by 2 bases and J by 2 bases; unmatched bases: 2. The CDR3 loop spans 14 amino acids. In germline, CDR1 is MNHEY, CDR2 SMNVEV (reference sequence). CDR3 protein: CASSLRGQNYGYTF. The CDR3 DNA reads TGTGCCAGCAGTTTAAGGGGACAGAACTATGGCTACACCTTC.

The table lists this clonotype with many counts. V and J are TRBV4-2 and TRBJ1-6; 10 bases match TRBD1. The J segment lost 0 bases and the V segment lost 2 bases, leaving 13 bases of the junction unmatched. This CDR3 has 21 residues. Germline values: CDR1 LGHNA, CDR2 YNFKEQ. Here the CDR3 DNA reads TGTGCCAGCAGCCAACGCCTCGCCGGGACAGGGGAGAGCTCCTATAATTCACCCCTCCACTTT. The encoded protein is CASSQRLAGTGESSYNSPLHF.

This clonotype was counted at least ten times. Relative to the germline gene, one junction end is altered; a read error may explain this. The V and J genes are TRBV2 and TRBJ2-1; D gene uncertain. This CDR3 contains 13 residues. CDR1 and CDR2 from the germline V gene are SNHLY and FYNNEI. In DNA, the CDR3 is TGTGCCAGCGGTGAGAGGTCCTACAATGAGCAGTTCTTC. This gives the protein CASGERSYNEQFF.

This rearrangement joins TRBV2 to TRBJ1-2; 11 bases are a match to TRBD1. The junction had 10 bases not matched to a gene; V was cut back by 8 bases and J by 5 bases. Germline loops: CDR1 SNHLY, CDR2 FYNNEI. There are 15 residues in the CDR3. The CDR3 sequence is CASPRRGTGGYGYTF. The CDR3 DNA is TGTGCCAGCCCCCGTAGGGGGACAGGGGGTTATGGCTACACCTTC. Full variable domain (remainder filled in from reference TRBV2 and TRBJ1-2): EPEVTQTPSHQVTQMGQEVILRCVPISNHLYFYWYRQILGQKVEFLVSFYNNEISEKSEIFDDQFSVERPDGSNFTLKIRSTKLEDSAMYFCASPRRGTGGYGYTFGSGTRLTVV.

The chain joins TRBV12-3 or TRBV12-4 to TRBJ2-1; TRBD2 aligns across 12 bases. V shed 7 bases and J 5 bases; nucleotides not matched to a gene: 15. The CDR3 has 18 amino acids. CDR3 protein: CASTPVTSGRSWNNEQFF. CDR3 nucleotide sequence: TGTGCCAGCACCCCAGTTACTAGCGGGAGGTCTTGGAACAATGAGCAGTTCTTC.

This clonotype was counted a single time. This may stem from a read error, because a much larger clone lies one nucleotide away. The CDR3 here is CASSKGGDTEAFF. In nucleotides, the CDR3 is TGTGCCAGCTCCAAGGGAGGGGACACTGAAGCTTTCTTT. The chain carries TRBV18 and TRBJ1-1; weak D call: TRBD1 (5 bases). The V end lost 6 bases, the J end lost 3 bases, and 11 bases lay between the germline ends. There are 13 residues in the CDR3. The germline V gene encodes CDR1 KGHSH and CDR2 LQKENI.

As to this clonotype: This clone may be a read error of a much larger clone one base away. The chain is built from TRBV2 and TRBJ2-5; unclear D gene. CDR3 length: 12 amino acids. Germline-derived CDR1 and CDR2 are SNHLY and FYNNEI. CDR3 nucleotides: TGTTCCACCACCGGAGACCAAGAGACCCAGTACTTC. Translation: CSTTGDQETQYF.

This clonotype was observed many times. The CDR3 DNA follows: TGTGCCAGCTCCTCCGTCCGGGGGGTCGGAGCCAAAAACATTCAGTACTTC. Translated: CASSSVRGVGAKNIQYF. The chain joins TRBV11-2 to TRBJ2-4; 7 positions agree with TRBD2. Germline CDR1 and CDR2: SGHAT and FQNNGV. The CDR3 is 17 amino acids. The trim removed 8 bases at V and 0 bases at J, leaving 13 bases unmatched.

This clonotype was counted at least ten times. This chain links TRBV28 with TRBJ1-4, with D unclear. CDR1 is MDHEN and CDR2 is SYDVKM in the germline V gene. The V end was cut by 3 bases, the J end by 7 bases, with 3 bases between. The CDR3 runs 11 residues. CDR3 sequence reads: CASSLTEKLFF. Written as DNA, the CDR3 is TGTGCCAGCAGTTTGACTGAAAAACTGTTTTTT.